These T cell receptor beta chains were read from a single sample in a study of shared clonotypes between healthy human individuals. Here immunoSEQ multiplex PCR was the method, and the copy in TCRdb shows in-frame clones only, minus some. The sample includes roughly 2.5 million clones, 85% to 95% seen only once; the top ten take roughly 0.14%. Sequencing was performed on naive CD4+ T cells sorted from blood. The source of these receptors is a man between 18 and 29 years old in good health. CDR3s include the opening cysteine and the closing phenylalanine or tryptophan. D genes are given only for firm matches. The size entry is marked missing in some rows and otherwise reads once, few, many or a size class.

clone_size,v_call,d_call,cdr3_length,j_call,cdr3_nt,cdr3_aa
-,TRBV5-6,TRBD1,17,TRBJ1-2,TGTGCCAGCAGCCTGACAGGGGGCGCTGATTTCAACTATGGCTACACCTTC,CASSLTGGADFNYGYTF
-,TRBV5-1,-,13,TRBJ1-1,TGCGCCAGCAGCCCCCCTATAGAGGGGCAAGCTTTCTTT,CASSPPIEGQAFF
-,TRBV2,-,14,TRBJ2-7,TGTGCCAGTAGCGTGCCCAGCAATACCTACGAGCAGTACTTC,CASSVPSNTYEQYF
-,TRBV6-1,-,15,TRBJ1-1,TGTGCCAGCAGGGAAGGGAATGGTTTGAACACTGAAGCTTTCTTT,CASREGNGLNTEAFF
-,TRBV7-9,TRBD1,16,TRBJ2-1,TGTGCCAGCAGCTTACGTTTAGACAGGGGGTTAAATGAGCAGTTCTTC,CASSLRLDRGLNEQFF
once,TRBV5-6,TRBD1,15,TRBJ1-1,TGTGCCAGCAGCTTAGGACAGGTTCTCGGGCCTGAAGCTTTCTTT,CASSLGQVLGPEAFF
-,TRBV5-1,-,17,TRBJ2-2,TGCGCCAGCAGCCCGCTTGGAAGGGATTCGAACACCGGGGAGCTGTTTTTT,CASSPLGRDSNTGELFF
-,TRBV30,-,13,TRBJ1-5,TGTGCCTGGAGTAGGGATAGCAATCAGCCCCAGCATTTT,CAWSRDSNQPQHF
-,TRBV6-6,-,16,TRBJ1-6,TGTGCCAGCAGTTTCCCCCCGAGCTCCTATAATTCACCCCTCCACTTT,CASSFPPSSYNSPLHF
-,TRBV6-5,-,13,TRBJ1-2,TGTGCCAGCACACGAGATACTAACTATGGCTACACCTTC,CASTRDTNYGYTF
-,TRBV5-1,-,16,TRBJ1-1,TGCGCCAGCAGCGTAGGTTCCGGGACGGTGAACACTGAAGCTTTCTTT,CASSVGSGTVNTEAFF
-,TRBV2,-,11,TRBJ2-5,TGTGCCAGCAGGAGACAAGAGACCCAGTACTTC,CASRRQETQYF
once,TRBV5-5,-,11,TRBJ2-1,TGTGCCAGTGACACAAACAATGAGCAGTTCTTC,CASDTNNEQFF
-,TRBV6-5,-,13,TRBJ1-1,TGTGCCAGCAGTTATTTCGGGGGTACTGAAGCTTTCTTT,CASSYFGGTEAFF
-,TRBV30,-,15,TRBJ1-2,TGTGCCTGGAGCCGAACAGGGTTCTTCAACTATGGCTACACCTTC,CAWSRTGFFNYGYTF
-,TRBV5-6,-,14,TRBJ2-7,TGTGCCAGCAGCGATGTTGACGGTGGCTACGAGCAGTACTTC,CASSDVDGGYEQYF
-,TRBV5-1,-,16,TRBJ2-5,TGCGCCAGCAGCTTAAGTCCGGGGGCCGGTGGAGAGACCCAGTACTTC,CASSLSPGAGGETQYF
-,TRBV14,-,15,TRBJ1-4,TGTGCCAGCAGCGTGCGGTCCTCGGGGGGTGAAAAACTGTTTTTT,CASSVRSSGGEKLFF
-,TRBV5-1,-,14,TRBJ2-7,TGCGCCAGCAGCTTGGAGGGACCCCGGGGTGAGCAGTACTTC,CASSLEGPRGEQYF
-,TRBV7-2,TRBD2,14,TRBJ2-1,TGTGCCAGCAGCTTTCCTAGCGGGAGTGATGAGCAGTTCTTC,CASSFPSGSDEQFF
-,TRBV6-1,TRBD1,13,TRBJ2-5,TGTGCCAGCAGTGAGGACAGGGGATGGACCCAGTACTTC,CASSEDRGWTQYF
once,TRBV4-3,-,15,TRBJ1-4,TGCGCCAGCAGCCAAGGCACTGCAACTAATGAAAAACTGTTTTTT,CASSQGTATNEKLFF
-,TRBV7-3,TRBD1,16,TRBJ2-2,TGTGCCAGCAGCTGGGGGACAGGGGGTAACACCGGGGAGCTGTTTTTT,CASSWGTGGNTGELFF
-,TRBV6-1,-,20,TRBJ1-2,TGTGCCAGCAGTGAAGCGCTCATCGGGGCCTGGACAGTCCAGGGCTATGGCTACACCTTC,CASSEALIGAWTVQGYGYTF
-,TRBV6-1,-,16,TRBJ2-4,TGTGCCAGCAGTGAAGCGGGGACCCAAGCCAAAAACATTCAGTACTTC,CASSEAGTQAKNIQYF
-,TRBV5-1,TRBD2,15,TRBJ2-5,TGCGCCAGCAGCATCGGACTAGCGGGGGGGGAGACCCAGTACTTC,CASSIGLAGGETQYF
once,TRBV6-6,TRBD2,16,TRBJ2-5,TGTGCCAGCAGTTCCGGACTAGCGGGAGGACAAGAGACCCAGTACTTC,CASSSGLAGGQETQYF
-,TRBV11-2,-,14,TRBJ1-1,TGTGCCAGCAGCTTAAGTCCCTGGGGGACTGAAGCTTTCTTT,CASSLSPWGTEAFF
-,TRBV10-3,TRBD2,14,TRBJ2-5,TGTGCCAGCAAGACTAGCGGGGGGGAAGAGACCCAGTACTTC,CASKTSGGEETQYF
once,TRBV18,-,16,TRBJ2-7,TGTGCCAGCTCACCACCGGGGCGACAGGGAGGAAACGAGCAGTACTTC,CASSPPGRQGGNEQYF
-,TRBV6-5,TRBD1,15,TRBJ1-5,TGTGCCAGCAGCTCCGGGACAGGGAGCAATCAGCCCCAGCATTTT,CASSSGTGSNQPQHF
-,TRBV6-5,TRBD2,15,TRBJ2-1,TGTGCCAGCAGTCTGGGACTAGCGGGATACAATGAGCAGTTCTTC,CASSLGLAGYNEQFF
-,TRBV5-4,-,14,TRBJ2-5,TGTGCCAGCAGCCAACACCGGGGGCAAGAGACCCAGTACTTC,CASSQHRGQETQYF
-,TRBV5-1,-,16,TRBJ1-6,TGCGCCAGCAGCTTGGGTTCGGCAGGCCCGAATTCACCCCTCCACTTT,CASSLGSAGPNSPLHF
-,TRBV7-6,-,14,TRBJ2-2,TGTGCCAGCAGCTTAAATCTGGGTTCCGGGGAGCTGTTTTTT,CASSLNLGSGELFF
once,TRBV28,-,12,TRBJ1-5,TGTGCCAGCAGTTTTGGGAGCCAGCCCCAGCATTTT,CASSFGSQPQHF
-,TRBV4-2,TRBD1,16,TRBJ2-5,TGTGCCAGCAGCCAAGATCTACAGGGGGCTGGTGAGACCCAGTACTTC,CASSQDLQGAGETQYF
-,TRBV6-5,-,13,TRBJ2-5,TGTGCCAGCAAACGGGCGGTTGGAGAGACCCAGTACTTC,CASKRAVGETQYF
once,TRBV7-9,TRBD2,15,TRBJ2-1,TGTGCCAGCATTCCCGGGACTAGCGGATACAATGAGCAGTTCTTC,CASIPGTSGYNEQFF
few,TRBV15,-,13,TRBJ2-3,TGTGCCACCAGCAGAGATTTCGGGGGTACGCAGTATTTT,CATSRDFGGTQYF
once,TRBV4-3,-,15,TRBJ1-1,TGCGCCAGCACCTCCAAGTGGACGGTGAACACTGAAGCTTTCTTT,CASTSKWTVNTEAFF
-,TRBV2,-,14,TRBJ1-3,TGTGCCAGCAAGGGGACTAGCTCTGGAAACACCATATATTTT,CASKGTSSGNTIYF
few,TRBV10-3,TRBD1,14,TRBJ1-1,TGTGCCATCAGGGGGGACAGCACGAACACTGAAGCTTTCTTT,CAIRGDSTNTEAFF
-,TRBV18,-,14,TRBJ1-2,TGTGCCAGCCCTCCAGGGCCCTCTAACTATGGCTACACCTTC,CASPPGPSNYGYTF
once,TRBV6-6,TRBD2,16,TRBJ2-5,TGTGCCAGCAGATACACCGGGACTAGCCCCATTGAGACCCAGTACTTC,CASRYTGTSPIETQYF
-,TRBV30,-,15,TRBJ2-7,TGTGCCTGGAGTAAGGCAGGGGTCCTTGCCTACGAGCAGTACTTC,CAWSKAGVLAYEQYF
-,TRBV5-6,-,12,TRBJ1-6,TGTGCCAGCAGCCGGCGTAGTCCCCTATTCCACTTT,CASSRRSPLFHF
-,TRBV18,TRBD1,13,TRBJ1-1,TGTGCCAGCTCAACCCCCGAGACAGGGATAGCTTTCTTT,CASSTPETGIAFF
-,TRBV5-6,-,15,TRBJ1-2,TGTGCCAGCAGCTTGAACCCCGGCGGAAACTATGGCTACACCTTC,CASSLNPGGNYGYTF
-,TRBV18,TRBD1,17,TRBJ1-1,TGTGCCAGCTCATCAAATAGCCTGACAGGGAAGAACACTGAAGCTTTCTTT,CASSSNSLTGKNTEAFF
once,TRBV5-4,-,14,TRBJ1-3,TGTGCCAGCAGCTTGGAGGGAGGGAGAAAGGCCATATATTTT,CASSLEGGRKAIYF
-,TRBV19,TRBD1,15,TRBJ1-4,TGTGCCAGTAGTATTACAGGGGCAGAGAATGAAAAACTGTTTTTT,CASSITGAENEKLFF
-,TRBV19,-,16,TRBJ2-2,TGTGCCAGTAGTATAGGGACACTATTGAACACCGGGGAGCTGTTTTTT,CASSIGTLLNTGELFF
-,TRBV19,-,14,TRBJ2-5,TGTGCCAGTAGTAGGCAGGGAGTCCAAGAGACCCAGTACTTC,CASSRQGVQETQYF
-,TRBV7-9,TRBD2,15,TRBJ2-1,TGTGCCAGCAGCCCCGGACTAGCGGATTACAATGAGCAGTTCTTC,CASSPGLADYNEQFF